The next 15 T cell receptor beta chains were all read from a single sample in a study of memory CD4+ T cells and cytomegalovirus serostatus. Single viable CD3+CD4+CD8-CD45RO+ cells were sorted as the memory CD4+ T cells. Profiled with immunoSEQ multiplex PCR; TCRdb holds only in-frame clones, not every one. The data show about 50,000 clones, about four fifths seen once. Sequenced material: memory CD4+ T cells from blood. The receptors shown here come from an adult in good health and CMV-seronegative.

This clone has more than one count but fewer than ten. The V gene is TRBV5-1, the J gene TRBJ2-6; 7 positions match TRBD1. The trim removed 0 bases at V and 4 bases at J, leaving 7 bases unmatched. Germline values: CDR1 SGHRS, CDR2 YFSETQ. The CDR3 has 17 residues. CDR3 DNA: TGCGCCAGCAGCTTGGACAGGGGAATGAGGGGGGCCAACGTCCTGACTTTC. It is translated as CASSLDRGMRGANVLTF.

There are a few counts of this clone. CDR3 coding DNA: TGCGCCAGCAGCGCGCGGGGGGCGCCCACAGATACGCAGTATTTT. Translated, it gives CASSARGAPTDTQYF. The chain carries TRBV4-3 and TRBJ2-3, with TRBD2 identical over 8 bases. Germline V gives CDR1 LGHNA, CDR2 YSLEER. V shed 5 bases, J shed 2 bases, and the junction held 6 bases outside the gene matches. There are 15 residues in the CDR3.

V gene TRBV30 combines with J gene TRBJ2-5; the D gene is possibly TRBD1 (6 bases). CDR3 length: 15 residues. Germline V CDR1 and CDR2: GTSNPN, SVGIG (reference sequence). The V gene lost 7 bases and the J gene lost 2 bases, with 20 bases spanning the gap. The CDR3 loop is CASQGGADLQETQYF. DNA of the CDR3: TGTGCCTCCCAAGGGGGTGCGGATCTACAAGAGACCCAGTACTTC.

This chain links TRBV5-1 with TRBJ2-7, with a possible D match to TRBD1 (6 bases). V was pared by 3 bases and J by 6 bases, with 19 bases between. The V gene's germline CDR1 is SGHRS and CDR2 YFSETQ. The CDR3 consists of 15 residues. DNA of the CDR3: TGCGCCAGCAGCTGGCATACAGGGAAGGGGAGCGAGCAGTACTTC. Residues: CASSWHTGKGSEQYF.

The rearrangement uses TRBV5-6 and TRBJ2-5; 10 bases align to TRBD1. The CDR3 is 15 residues long. Germline CDR1 is SGHDT and CDR2 is YYEEEE. Trimming cost V 4 bases and J 4 bases; bases outside gene matches: 7. The CDR3 DNA follows: TGTGCCAGCAGCCCCGACAGGGGGCGGGCAGAGACCCAGTACTTC. Translating it yields CASSPDRGRAETQYF.

V usage is TRBV29-1 and J usage is TRBJ1-6, with 7 bases matching TRBD1. Trimming took 5 bases from V and 7 from J; bases not matched to a gene: 8. This CDR3 has 14 residues. Looked up from germline, CDR1 is SQVTM and CDR2 is ANQGSEA. CDR3 sequence (DNA): TGCAGCGTTCGGGTATCGGACAGGAATTCACCCCTCCACTTT. It yields the protein CSVRVSDRNSPLHF.

The chain joins TRBV11-3 to TRBJ1-1; D gene uncertain. Germline assignment: CDR1 SGHNT and CDR2 YENEEA. The length of the CDR3 is 13 residues. V lost 1 base, J lost 3 bases, and 6 bases lay in between. This chain's CDR3 is CASSLGSHTEAFF. The DNA of the CDR3 is TGTGCCAGCAGCTTAGGCAGCCACACTGAAGCTTTCTTT.

This sequence joins TRBV2 and TRBJ1-3, with 7 bases fitting TRBD1. This CDR3 has 15 amino acids. Germline CDR1 reads SNHLY; CDR2 reads FYNNEI. V lost 6 bases and J lost 0; bases outside the gene matches: 5. CDR3 DNA: TGTGCCAGCAGGCAGACAGGGTTCTCTGGAAACACCATATATTTT. It specifies CASRQTGFSGNTIYF.

J is TRBJ1-1 and V is TRBV30; D remains unclear. CDR3 length equals 13 residues. The V gene's germline CDR1 is GTSNPN and CDR2 SVGIG (reference sequence). Trimming cost V 2 bases and J 2 bases, with 9 bases left between them. CDR3 coding DNA: TGTGCCTGGAGTTGGTATAGAAACACTGAAGCTTTCTTT. This codes for CAWSWYRNTEAFF.

The chain links TRBV6-5 to TRBJ1-5; D ambiguous. The CDR3 is 10 residues long. The germline gives CDR1 MNHEY, CDR2 SVGAGI. V was shortened by 6 bases and J by 11 bases, with 8 bases between the two germline ends. Here the CDR3 DNA reads TGTGCCAGCAGGTCAGTGACCCAGCATTTT. It encodes CASRSVTQHF.

This chain joins TRBV15 and TRBJ2-2, with 7 positions matching TRBD1. The ends lost 4 bases at V and 2 bases at J; junction bases unmatched: 10. Germline CDR1 and CDR2: LNHNV and YYDKDF (reference sequence). CDR3 length equals 17 residues. The CDR3 region is CATSTGAGGFNTGELFF. The CDR3, as DNA: TGTGCCACCAGCACCGGGGCAGGGGGTTTTAACACCGGGGAGCTGTTTTTT.

The chain carries TRBV6-5 and TRBJ1-2, with D perhaps matching TRBD1 (6 bases). Germline CDR1 MNHEY, CDR2 SVGAGI. This CDR3 region has 13 residues. V was shortened by 5 bases and J by 8 bases, with 15 bases between the two germline ends. The CDR3 DNA sequence: TGTGCCAGCAGTGTCAACAGGGAAGTCGGCTACACCTTC. Residues: CASSVNREVGYTF.

J is TRBJ2-5 and V is TRBV11-2; D gene ambiguous. Deletions cut 5 bases from V and 5 bases from J, with 12 bases between. The CDR3 is made up of 13 amino acids. The V gene's germline CDR1 is SGHAT and CDR2 FQNNGV. CDR3 protein: CASSRPGWETQYF. The DNA for the CDR3 is TGTGCCAGCAGCAGACCCGGGTGGGAGACCCAGTACTTC.

The V call is TRBV7-2, the J call TRBJ1-2; 7 nucleotides match TRBD1. The germline gives CDR1 SGHTA, CDR2 FQGNSA. V was pared by 1 base and J by 6 bases, with 2 bases of the junction left unmatched. The CDR3 spans 13 residues. In nucleotides, the CDR3 is TGTGCCAGCAGCTTAGTAGGGGGCAATGGCTACACCTTC. It codes for CASSLVGGNGYTF.

The chain carries TRBV7-2 and TRBJ2-3; D is uncertain. Germline V gene data show CDR1 as SGHTA and CDR2 as FQGNSA. The CDR3 sequence is 14 residues long. V was trimmed by 5 bases and J by 4 bases, leaving 13 bases between them. Written as DNA, the CDR3 is TGTGCCAGCAGCCCCGCAGCCTTATCAGATACGCAGTATTTT. Encoded protein: CASSPAALSDTQYF.